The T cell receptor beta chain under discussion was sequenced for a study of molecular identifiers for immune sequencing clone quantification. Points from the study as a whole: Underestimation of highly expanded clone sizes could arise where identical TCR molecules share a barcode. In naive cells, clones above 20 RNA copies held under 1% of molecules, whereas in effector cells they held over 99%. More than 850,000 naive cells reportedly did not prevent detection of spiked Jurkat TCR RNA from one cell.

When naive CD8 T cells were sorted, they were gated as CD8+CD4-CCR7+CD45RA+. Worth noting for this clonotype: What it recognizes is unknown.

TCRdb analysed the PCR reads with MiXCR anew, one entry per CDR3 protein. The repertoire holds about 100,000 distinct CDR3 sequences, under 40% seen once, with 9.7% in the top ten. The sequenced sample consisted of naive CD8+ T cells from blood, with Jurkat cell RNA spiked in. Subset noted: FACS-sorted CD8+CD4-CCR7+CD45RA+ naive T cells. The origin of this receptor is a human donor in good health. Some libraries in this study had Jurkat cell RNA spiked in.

The CDR3 loop reads CASKAFITEAFF. The CDR3 DNA reads TGTGCCAGCAAGGCATTCATCACTGAAGCTTTCTTT. The chain uses TRBV7-9 and TRBJ1-1; unclear D gene. With 7 bases removed from V and 4 bases from J, the gap between germline ends came to 10 bases. CDR1 and CDR2 from the germline V gene are SEHNR and FQNEAQ (reference sequence). CDR3 length equals 12 residues.